One sample yielded the 13 T cell receptor beta chains listed below, sequenced in a study of vaccination effects on CD4 cells after COVID-19. The culture ran for 10 days, and then CD4+ T cells were isolated. Either the BNT162b2 or mRNA-1273 vaccine was given to participants in two doses. Which antigens these TCRs recognize remains unknown. Only in-frame clones appear in the TCRdb table, and some are missing; sequencing was by immunoSEQ multiplex PCR. The sample records tens of thousands of clones, around 70% being singletons. The sequencing used CD4+ T cells from PBMCs cultured without peptide, collected after COVID-19 vaccination. The receptors originated from a human donor who received a COVID-19 vaccine.

CDR3 protein: CASSSTGTGGTEAFF. In DNA form, the CDR3 reads TGTGCCAGCAGTTCCACCGGGACAGGGGGAACTGAAGCTTTCTTT. This chain connects TRBV9 to TRBJ1-1; 11 nucleotides line up with TRBD1. J lost 5 bases, V lost 5 bases, and 8 bases had no gene match. Germline CDR1 and CDR2: SGDLS and YYNGEE. The CDR3 spans 15 residues.

This rearrangement joins TRBV5-6 to TRBJ1-2; D possibly corresponds to TRBD1 (6 bases). Germline CDR1 SGHDT, CDR2 YYEEEE. The CDR3 loop spans 14 amino acids. V was clipped by 1 base and J by 3 bases, with 10 bases between them. CDR3 sequence reads: CASSLRQVDYGYTF. DNA for the CDR3: TGTGCCAGCAGCTTGCGACAGGTGGACTATGGCTACACCTTC.

The V call is TRBV27, the J call TRBJ1-3, with TRBD1 identical over 7 bases. After removal of 5 bases from V and 2 bases from J, the junction contained 12 bases not matched to a gene. Per germline, CDR1 MNHEY and CDR2 SMNVEV (reference sequence). This CDR3 contains 17 residues. This CDR3 is CASSRATRQGPGNTIYF. The CDR3 DNA is TGTGCCAGCAGTCGCGCTACCCGACAGGGCCCTGGAAACACCATATATTTT.

The chain recombines TRBV9 with TRBJ1-4; 7 bases fit TRBD1. With V trimmed by 4 bases and J by 0 bases, 3 bases remained unmatched. This CDR3 region has 15 residues. CDR1 is SGDLS and CDR2 is YYNGEE in the germline V gene. This chain's CDR3 is CASSFGQATNEKLFF. The CDR3 region has the DNA TGTGCCAGCAGCTTCGGACAGGCAACTAATGAAAAACTGTTTTTT.

The rearrangement joins TRBV7-2 to TRBJ2-7; TRBD1 matches 7 bases. From germline, CDR1 is SGHTA and CDR2 FQGNSA. The J segment lost 0 bases and the V segment lost 2 bases, leaving 4 bases of the junction unmatched. The CDR3 sequence is 15 residues long. As DNA, the CDR3 is TGTGCCAGCAGCTTACTCCCAGGGGGCTCCTACGAGCAGTACGTC. Protein: CASSLLPGGSYEQYV.

This clone was seen a handful of times. The chain uses TRBV29-1 and TRBJ1-2; a weak D match, TRBD1 (6 bases). The length of the CDR3 is 14 residues. V was trimmed by 0 bases and J by 5 bases, leaving 13 bases between them. In germline, CDR1 is SQVTM, CDR2 ANQGSEA. The CDR3 protein is CSVEDQGRGYGYTF. The CDR3 DNA follows: TGCAGCGTTGAAGATCAGGGGAGAGGTTATGGCTACACCTTC.

This clone was found once. V usage is TRBV12-3 or TRBV12-4 and J usage is TRBJ1-1, with D unresolved. This CDR3 comprises 11 residues. Trimming stripped 1 base from V and 7 bases from J, with 4 bases between. CDR3 in DNA: TGTGCCAGCAGTTTAGGGGGTGAAGCTTTCTTT. Translated, it gives CASSLGGEAFF.

V is TRBV10-3 and J is TRBJ2-7, with D possibly TRBD2 on 6 matching bases. Trimming cost V 8 bases and J 6 bases, with 14 bases left between them. The CDR3 sequence is 12 residues long. Germline V gene sequence: CDR1 ENHRY, CDR2 SYGVKD. The chain's CDR3 is CAIGRSGVEQYV. In DNA, the CDR3 is TGTGCCATCGGTCGCTCGGGGGTCGAGCAGTACGTC.

The chain carries TRBV20-1 and TRBJ2-4; no firm D call. V was cut by 6 bases and J by 5 bases, with 8 bases left in between. The CDR3 sequence is 11 residues long. The germline gives CDR1 DFQATT, CDR2 SNEGSKA (reference sequence). CDR3 loop: CSATSENIQYF. For the CDR3, the DNA is TGCAGTGCCACCTCTGAAAACATTCAGTACTTC.

This chain connects TRBV7-3 to TRBJ2-3; TRBD2 aligns across 8 bases. The CDR3 loop spans 14 amino acids. The germline CDR1 and CDR2 sequences are SGHTA and FQGTGA. The V and J ends lost 9 bases and 2 bases, in that order; junction bases with no gene match: 7. CDR3 protein: CASSGGGTTDTQYF. CDR3 coding DNA: TGTGCCAGTTCTGGCGGGGGGACCACAGATACGCAGTATTTT.

V usage is TRBV5-1 and J usage is TRBJ1-6; perhaps TRBD1 as D (6 bases). Trimming removed 2 bases at V and 7 bases at J, with 16 bases between. Germline CDR1 and CDR2: SGHRS and YFSETQ. CDR3 size: 16 residues. The CDR3 bases are TGCGCCAGCAGCTTCCAGGGGAGCCCGGGAAATTCACCCCTCCACTTT. This translates into CASSFQGSPGNSPLHF. The entire variable domain, with the rest obtained from reference TRBV5-1 and TRBJ1-6, is as follows: KAGVTQTPRYLIKTRGQQVTLSCSPISGHRSVSWYQQTPGQGLQFLFEYFSETQRNKGNFPGRFSGRQFSNSRSEMNVSTLELGDSALYLCASSFQGSPGNSPLHFGNGTRLTVT.

V is TRBV6-1 and J is TRBJ2-7; 7 bases line up with TRBD1. This CDR3 is built from 15 residues. Germline V lookup: CDR1 MNHNS, CDR2 SASEGT. Trimming removed 2 bases from V and 4 bases from J; junction bases left unmatched: 8. The DNA for the CDR3 is TGTGCCAGCAGTGAACAACCGGGACAGCAATACGAGCAGTACGTC. Translating gives CASSEQPGQQYEQYV.

This clone was seen more than once but under ten times. The rearrangement links TRBV3-1 (or the pseudogene TRBV3-2) to TRBJ1-1, with D perhaps TRBD1 (5 bases). CDR1 and CDR2 (germline): LGHDT, YNNKEL (reference sequence). The V end was cut by 7 bases, the J end by 4 bases, with 13 bases between. The CDR3 runs to 13 residues. Here the CDR3 DNA reads TGTGCCAGCACCTTGGGACGGGGCACTGAAGCTTTCTTT. Its translation is CASTLGRGTEAFF.